The present entry profiles one T cell receptor beta chain with its context. Its antigen is not known. The time point was: baseline, week 1 (first vaccination visit). The treatment is: pre-vaccination baseline after standard-of-care therapy. New IDH1-mutant, ATRX-lost WHO grade 3 or 4 astrocytomas occurred in donors. The repertoire was sequenced with immunoSEQ multiplex PCR; TCRdb's copy has only in-frame clones and lacks some. The sample has approximately 54,000 clones; approximately 78% are singletons. Trimming removed 0 bases from V and 5 bases from J, with 6 bases in between. Per germline, CDR1 SGHNT and CDR2 YYREEE (reference sequence). This CDR3 has 13 amino acids. This specimen belongs to a study of a mutant IDH1 vaccine in newly diagnosed glioma. Study in general: Prior therapy was radiotherapy, temozolomide, or both; most received both. Findings and caveats of the study: Vaccine-induced immune responses occurred in 93.3% of patients. It seemed that pseudoprogression was not linked to changes in the top peripheral T cell clonotypes.

The sequence was collected from a man aged 18 to 35 with glioma. The material sequenced was PBMCs, taken from a glioma patient treated with radiotherapy, temozolomide or both. The V call is TRBV5-4, the J call TRBJ1-5; no reliable D call. CDR3 in DNA: TGTGCCAGCAGCTTGGGGGAAGATCAGCCCCAGCATTTT. Translation: CASSLGEDQPQHF.